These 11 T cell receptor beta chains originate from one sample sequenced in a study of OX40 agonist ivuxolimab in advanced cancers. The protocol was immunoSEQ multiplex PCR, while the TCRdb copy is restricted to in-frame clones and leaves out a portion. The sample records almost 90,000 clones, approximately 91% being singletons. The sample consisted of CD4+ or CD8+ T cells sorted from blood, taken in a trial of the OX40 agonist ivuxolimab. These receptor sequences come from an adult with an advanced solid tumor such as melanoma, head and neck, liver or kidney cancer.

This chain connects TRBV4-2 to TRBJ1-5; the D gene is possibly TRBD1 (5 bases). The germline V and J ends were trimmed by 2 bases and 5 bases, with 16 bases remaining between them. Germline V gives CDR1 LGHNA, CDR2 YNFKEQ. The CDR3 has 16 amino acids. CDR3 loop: CASSQSRGGGDQPQHF. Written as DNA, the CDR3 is TGTGCCAGCAGCCAATCCCGGGGAGGAGGGGATCAGCCCCAGCATTTT.

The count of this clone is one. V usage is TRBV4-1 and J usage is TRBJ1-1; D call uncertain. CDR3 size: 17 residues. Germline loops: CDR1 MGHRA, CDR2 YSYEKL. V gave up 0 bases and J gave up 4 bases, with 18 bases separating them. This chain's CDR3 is CASSQDLGRLLGTEAFF. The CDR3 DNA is TGCGCCAGCAGCCAAGATCTCGGCCGTCTCCTGGGCACTGAAGCTTTCTTT.

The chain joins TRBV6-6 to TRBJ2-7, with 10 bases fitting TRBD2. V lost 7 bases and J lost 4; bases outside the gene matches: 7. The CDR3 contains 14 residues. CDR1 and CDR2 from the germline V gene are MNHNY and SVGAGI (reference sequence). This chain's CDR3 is CASTKAGGQYEQYF. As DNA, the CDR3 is TGTGCCAGCACCAAAGCGGGAGGGCAATACGAGCAGTACTTC.

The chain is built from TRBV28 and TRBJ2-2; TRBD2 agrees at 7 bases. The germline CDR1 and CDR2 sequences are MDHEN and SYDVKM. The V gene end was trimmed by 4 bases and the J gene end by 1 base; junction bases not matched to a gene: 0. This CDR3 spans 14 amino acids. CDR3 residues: CASSSGGNTGELFF. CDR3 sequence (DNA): TGTGCCAGCAGTTCGGGGGGGAACACCGGGGAGCTGTTTTTT.

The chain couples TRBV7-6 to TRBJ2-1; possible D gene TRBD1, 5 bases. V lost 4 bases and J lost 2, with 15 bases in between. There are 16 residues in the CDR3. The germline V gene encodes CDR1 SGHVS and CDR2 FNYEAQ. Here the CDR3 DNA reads TGTGCCAGCAGCTGGGAAGACAGCTTAGCCTACAATGAGCAGTTCTTC. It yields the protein CASSWEDSLAYNEQFF.

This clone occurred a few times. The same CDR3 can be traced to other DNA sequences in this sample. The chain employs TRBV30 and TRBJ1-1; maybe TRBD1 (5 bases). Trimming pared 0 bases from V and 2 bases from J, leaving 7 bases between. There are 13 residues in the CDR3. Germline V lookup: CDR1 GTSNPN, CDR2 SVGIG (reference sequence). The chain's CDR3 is CAWSVRGNTEAFF. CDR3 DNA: TGTGCCTGGAGTGTGAGGGGAAACACTGAAGCTTTCTTT. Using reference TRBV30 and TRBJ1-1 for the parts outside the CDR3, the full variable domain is SQTIHQWPATLVQPVGSPLSLECTVEGTSNPNLYWYRQAAGRGLQLLFYSVGIGQISSEVPQNLSASRPQDRQFILSSKKLLLSDSGFYLCAWSVRGNTEAFFGQGTRLTVV.

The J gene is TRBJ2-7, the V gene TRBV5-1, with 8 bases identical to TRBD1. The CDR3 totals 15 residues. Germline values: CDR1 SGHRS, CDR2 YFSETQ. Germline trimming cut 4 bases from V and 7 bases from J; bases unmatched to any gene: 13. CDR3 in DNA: TGCGCCAGCAGCGACCAAGGGACAGGACGTACGGAGCAGTACTTC. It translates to CASSDQGTGRTEQYF. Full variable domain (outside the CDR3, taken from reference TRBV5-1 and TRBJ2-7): KAGVTQTPRYLIKTRGQQVTLSCSPISGHRSVSWYQQTPGQGLQFLFEYFSETQRNKGNFPGRFSGRQFSNSRSEMNVSTLELGDSALYLCASSDQGTGRTEQYFGPGTRLTVT.

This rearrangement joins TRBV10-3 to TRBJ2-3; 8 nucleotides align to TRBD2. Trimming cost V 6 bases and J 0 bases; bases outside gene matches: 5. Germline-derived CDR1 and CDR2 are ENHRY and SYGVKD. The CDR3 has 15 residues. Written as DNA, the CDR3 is TGTGCCATCAGAACGGGGGGGGCTAGCACAGATACGCAGTATTTT. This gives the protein CAIRTGGASTDTQYF.

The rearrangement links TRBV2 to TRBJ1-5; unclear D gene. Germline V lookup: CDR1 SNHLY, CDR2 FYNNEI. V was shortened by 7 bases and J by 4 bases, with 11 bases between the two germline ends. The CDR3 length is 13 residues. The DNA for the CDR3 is TGTGCCAGCACCTTGGAAGGGAATCAGCCCCAGCATTTT. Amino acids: CASTLEGNQPQHF. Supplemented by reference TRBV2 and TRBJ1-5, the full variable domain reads EPEVTQTPSHQVTQMGQEVILRCVPISNHLYFYWYRQILGQKVEFLVSFYNNEISEKSEIFDDQFSVERPDGSNFTLKIRSTKLEDSAMYFCASTLEGNQPQHFGDGTRLSIL.

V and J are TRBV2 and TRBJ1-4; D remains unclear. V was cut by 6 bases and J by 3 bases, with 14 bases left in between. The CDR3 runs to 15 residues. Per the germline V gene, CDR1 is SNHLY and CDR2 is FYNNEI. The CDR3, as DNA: TGTGCCAGCAGCCCACAGTGGGCCTCTAATGAAAAACTGTTTTTT. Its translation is CASSPQWASNEKLFF.

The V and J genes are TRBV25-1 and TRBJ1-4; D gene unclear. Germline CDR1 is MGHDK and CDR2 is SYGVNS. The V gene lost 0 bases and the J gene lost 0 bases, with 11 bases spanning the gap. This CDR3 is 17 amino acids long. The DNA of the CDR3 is TGTGCCAGCAGTGAATATCCCCGTTCTACAACTAATGAAAAACTGTTTTTT. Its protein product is CASSEYPRSTTNEKLFF.